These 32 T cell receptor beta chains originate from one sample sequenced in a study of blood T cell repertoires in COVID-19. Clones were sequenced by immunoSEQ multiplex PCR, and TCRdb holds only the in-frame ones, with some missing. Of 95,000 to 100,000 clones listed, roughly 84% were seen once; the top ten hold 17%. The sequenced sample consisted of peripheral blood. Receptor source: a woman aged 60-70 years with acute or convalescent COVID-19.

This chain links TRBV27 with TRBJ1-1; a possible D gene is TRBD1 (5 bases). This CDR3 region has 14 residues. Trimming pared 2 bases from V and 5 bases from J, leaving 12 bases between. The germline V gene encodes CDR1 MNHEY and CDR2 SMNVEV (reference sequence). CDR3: CASSLIGVRTEAFF. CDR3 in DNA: TGTGCCAGCAGTTTAATAGGGGTAAGGACTGAAGCTTTCTTT.

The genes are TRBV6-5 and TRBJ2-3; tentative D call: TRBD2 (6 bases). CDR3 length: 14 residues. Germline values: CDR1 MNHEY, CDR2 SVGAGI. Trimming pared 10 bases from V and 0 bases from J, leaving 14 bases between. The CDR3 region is CATQTSLSTDTQYF. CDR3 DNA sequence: TGTGCCACACAGACTAGTCTGAGCACAGATACGCAGTATTTT.

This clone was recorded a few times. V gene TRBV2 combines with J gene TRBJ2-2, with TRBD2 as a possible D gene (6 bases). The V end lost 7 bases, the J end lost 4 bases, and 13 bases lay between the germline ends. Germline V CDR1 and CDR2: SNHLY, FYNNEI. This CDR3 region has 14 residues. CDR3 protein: CASTGWEATGELFF. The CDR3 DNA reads TGTGCCAGCACCGGCTGGGAGGCCACCGGGGAGCTGTTTTTT.

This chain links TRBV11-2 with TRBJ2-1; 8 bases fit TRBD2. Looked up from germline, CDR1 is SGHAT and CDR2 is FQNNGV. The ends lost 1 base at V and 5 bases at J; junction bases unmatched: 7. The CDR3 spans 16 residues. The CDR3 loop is CASSLGYFGGDNEQFF. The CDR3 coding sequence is TGTGCCAGCAGCTTAGGGTACTTCGGGGGGGACAATGAGCAGTTCTTC.

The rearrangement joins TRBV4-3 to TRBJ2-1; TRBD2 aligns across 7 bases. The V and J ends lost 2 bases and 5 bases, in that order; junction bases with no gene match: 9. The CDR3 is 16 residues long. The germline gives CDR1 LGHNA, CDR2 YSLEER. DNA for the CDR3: TGCGCCAGCAGCCAATTGGTGGGGGGGTCCCACAATGAGCAGTTCTTC. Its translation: CASSQLVGGSHNEQFF.

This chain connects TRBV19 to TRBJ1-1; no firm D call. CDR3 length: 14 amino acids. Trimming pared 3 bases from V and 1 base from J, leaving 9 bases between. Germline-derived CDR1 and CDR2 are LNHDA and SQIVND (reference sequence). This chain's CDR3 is CASSIRGGNTEAFF. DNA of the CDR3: TGTGCCAGTAGTATCCGGGGTGGGAACACTGAAGCTTTCTTT.

The CDR3 loop is CASSELAGGYNEQFF. The CDR3 nucleotides read TGTGCCAGCAGTGAACTTGCGGGGGGGTACAATGAGCAGTTCTTC. The genes are TRBV2 and TRBJ2-1, with 9 nucleotides matching TRBD2. Trimming cost V 2 bases and J 4 bases; bases outside gene matches: 3. The CDR3 extends over 15 amino acids. Germline values: CDR1 SNHLY, CDR2 FYNNEI.

CDR3 protein: CASSYTGAGNTIYF. DNA of the CDR3: TGTGCCAGCAGTTACACAGGTGCTGGAAACACCATATATTTT. This rearrangement joins TRBV6-2 or TRBV6-3 to TRBJ1-3, with a weak D call TRBD1 (5 bases). The germline V gene has CDR1 MNHEY and CDR2 SVGEGT. Trimming took 2 bases from V and 2 from J, leaving 7 bases between them. The CDR3 has 14 amino acids.

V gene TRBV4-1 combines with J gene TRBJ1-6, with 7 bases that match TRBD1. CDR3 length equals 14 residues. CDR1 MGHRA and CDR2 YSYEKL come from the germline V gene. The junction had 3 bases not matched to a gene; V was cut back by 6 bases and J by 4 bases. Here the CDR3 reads CASRGGSYNSPLHF. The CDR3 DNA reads TGCGCCAGCAGAGGGGGCAGTTATAATTCACCCCTCCACTTT.

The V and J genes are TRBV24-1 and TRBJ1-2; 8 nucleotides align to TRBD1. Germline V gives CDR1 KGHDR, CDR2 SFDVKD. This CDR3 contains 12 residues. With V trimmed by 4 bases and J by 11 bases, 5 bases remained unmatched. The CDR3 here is CATSDPDRVYTF. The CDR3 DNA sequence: TGTGCCACCAGTGACCCGGACAGGGTGTACACCTTC.

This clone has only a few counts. The CDR3 nucleotides read TGTGCCAGCAGTTTAAGAGCGACTGAAGCTTTCTTT. It yields the protein CASSLRATEAFF. The chain joins TRBV28 to TRBJ1-1; no reliable D call. CDR1 and CDR2 from the germline V gene are MDHEN and SYDVKM. V lost 2 bases and J lost 5, with 6 bases in between. The CDR3 has 12 residues.

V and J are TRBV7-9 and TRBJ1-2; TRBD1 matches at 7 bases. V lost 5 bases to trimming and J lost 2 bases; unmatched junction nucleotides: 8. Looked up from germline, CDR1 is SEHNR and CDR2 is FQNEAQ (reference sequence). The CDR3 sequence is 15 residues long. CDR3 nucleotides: TGTGCCAGCAGCCATCGGACAGGTTCCAACTATGGCTACACCTTC. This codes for CASSHRTGSNYGYTF.

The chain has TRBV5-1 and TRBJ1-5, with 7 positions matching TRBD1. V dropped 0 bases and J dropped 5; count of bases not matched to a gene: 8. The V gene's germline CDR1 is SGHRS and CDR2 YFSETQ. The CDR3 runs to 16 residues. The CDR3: CASSLDRNRGDQPQHF. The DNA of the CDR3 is TGCGCCAGCAGCTTGGATCGAAACAGGGGCGATCAGCCCCAGCATTTT.

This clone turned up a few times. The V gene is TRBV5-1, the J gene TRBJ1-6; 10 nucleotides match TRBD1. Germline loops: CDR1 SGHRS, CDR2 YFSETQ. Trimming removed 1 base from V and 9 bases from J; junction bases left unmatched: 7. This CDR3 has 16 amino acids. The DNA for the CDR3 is TGCGCCAGCAGCTTGACAGGACAGGGGGTAGGTTCACCCCTCCACTTT. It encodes CASSLTGQGVGSPLHF.

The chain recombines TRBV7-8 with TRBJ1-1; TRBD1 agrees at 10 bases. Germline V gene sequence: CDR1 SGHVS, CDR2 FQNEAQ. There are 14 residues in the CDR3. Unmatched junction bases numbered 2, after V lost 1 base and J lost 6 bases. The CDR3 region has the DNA TGTGCCAGCAGCTTAGGACAGGGGGCCCCTGAAGCTTTCTTT. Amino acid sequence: CASSLGQGAPEAFF.

CDR3 sequence (DNA): TGTGCCAGCAGCTCTTGGAGGGAATACTATGGCTACACCTTC. Translated, it gives CASSSWREYYGYTF. The chain employs TRBV7-2 and TRBJ1-2, with no clear D. The V gene's germline CDR1 is SGHTA and CDR2 FQGNSA. V was pared by 4 bases and J by 3 bases, with 12 bases between. The CDR3 spans 14 residues. The whole variable domain, filled in from reference TRBV7-2 and TRBJ1-2, reads GAGVSQSPSNKVTEKGKDVELRCDPISGHTALYWYRQSLGQGLEFLIYFQGNSAPDKSGLPSDRFSAERTGGSVSTLTIQRTQQEDSAVYLCASSSWREYYGYTFGSGTRLTVV.

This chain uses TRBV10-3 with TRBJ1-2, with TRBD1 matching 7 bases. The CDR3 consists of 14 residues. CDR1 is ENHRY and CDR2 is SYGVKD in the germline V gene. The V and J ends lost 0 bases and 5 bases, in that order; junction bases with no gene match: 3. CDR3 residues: CAISESSRGYGYTF. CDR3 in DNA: TGTGCCATCAGTGAGTCGTCCAGGGGGTATGGCTACACCTTC.

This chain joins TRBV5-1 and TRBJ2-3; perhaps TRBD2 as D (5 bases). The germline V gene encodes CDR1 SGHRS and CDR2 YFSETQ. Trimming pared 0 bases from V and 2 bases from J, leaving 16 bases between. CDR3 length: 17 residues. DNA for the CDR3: TGCGCCAGCAGCTTGGGAGCGGCCCCGAGTTCCACAGATACGCAGTATTTT. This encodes CASSLGAAPSSTDTQYF.

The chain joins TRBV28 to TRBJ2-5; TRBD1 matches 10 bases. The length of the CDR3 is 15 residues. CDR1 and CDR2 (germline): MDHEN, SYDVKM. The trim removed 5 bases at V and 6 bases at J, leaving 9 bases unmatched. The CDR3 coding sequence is TGTGCCAGCAGTGCGAATGGACAGGGGGTACAGACCCAGTACTTC. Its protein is CASSANGQGVQTQYF.

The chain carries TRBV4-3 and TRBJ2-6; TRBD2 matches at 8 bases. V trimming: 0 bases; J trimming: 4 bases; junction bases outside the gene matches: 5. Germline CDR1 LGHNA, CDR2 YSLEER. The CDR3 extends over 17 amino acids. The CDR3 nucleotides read TGCGCCAGCAGCCAAGATCTTCGGACTAGCGGGGCCAACGTCCTGACTTTC. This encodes CASSQDLRTSGANVLTF.

The CDR3 reads CASSQGGTRVQETQYF. The CDR3 DNA follows: TGTGCCAGCAGCCAGGGCGGGACTAGGGTCCAAGAGACCCAGTACTTC. V gene TRBV5-4 combines with J gene TRBJ2-5; 8 nucleotides agree with TRBD2. Trimming removed 4 bases from V and 1 base from J; junction bases left unmatched: 9. Germline V lookup: CDR1 SGHNT, CDR2 YYREEE (reference sequence). This CDR3 is 16 amino acids long. Variable domain in full (rest from reference TRBV5-4 and TRBJ2-5): ETGVTQSPTHLIKTRGQQVTLRCSSQSGHNTVSWYQQALGQGPQFIFQYYREEENGRGNFPPRFSGLQFPNYSSELNVNALELDDSALYLCASSQGGTRVQETQYFGPGTRLLVL.

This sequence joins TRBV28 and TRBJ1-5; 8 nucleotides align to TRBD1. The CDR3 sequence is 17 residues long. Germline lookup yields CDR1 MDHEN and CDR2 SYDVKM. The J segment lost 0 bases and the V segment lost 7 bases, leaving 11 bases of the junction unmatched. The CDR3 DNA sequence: TGTGCCAGCAACCCCGGGACAGGAGAAGTTAGCAATCAGCCCCAGCATTTT. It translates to CASNPGTGEVSNQPQHF.

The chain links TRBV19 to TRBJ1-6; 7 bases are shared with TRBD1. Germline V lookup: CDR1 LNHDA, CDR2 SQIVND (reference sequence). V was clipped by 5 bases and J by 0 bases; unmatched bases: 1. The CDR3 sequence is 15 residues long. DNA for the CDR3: TGTGCCAGTAGTTCAGGGGGCTCCTATAATTCACCCCTCCACTTT. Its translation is CASSSGGSYNSPLHF.

The CDR3 DNA reads as TGTGCCAGCAGGGGTTTCAGGGAAAAACTGTTTTTT. Its protein is CASRGFREKLFF. The gene calls are TRBV2 and TRBJ1-4, with D unresolved. The CDR3 spans 12 residues. Trimming removed 6 bases from V and 8 bases from J, with 10 bases in between. CDR1 SNHLY and CDR2 FYNNEI come from the germline V gene. Full variable domain (outside the CDR3, taken from reference TRBV2 and TRBJ1-4): EPEVTQTPSHQVTQMGQEVILRCVPISNHLYFYWYRQILGQKVEFLVSFYNNEISEKSEIFDDQFSVERPDGSNFTLKIRSTKLEDSAMYFCASRGFREKLFFGSGTQLSVL.

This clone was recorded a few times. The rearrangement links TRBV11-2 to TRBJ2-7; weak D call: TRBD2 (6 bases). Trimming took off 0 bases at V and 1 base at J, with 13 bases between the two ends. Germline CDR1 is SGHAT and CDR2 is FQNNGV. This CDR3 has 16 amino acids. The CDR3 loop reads CASSLDRAGLSYEQYF. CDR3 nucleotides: TGTGCCAGCAGCTTAGACCGCGCGGGGTTGTCCTACGAGCAGTACTTC.

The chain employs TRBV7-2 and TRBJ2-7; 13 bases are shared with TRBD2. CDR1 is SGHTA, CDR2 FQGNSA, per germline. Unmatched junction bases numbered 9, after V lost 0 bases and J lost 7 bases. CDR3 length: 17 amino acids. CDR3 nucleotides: TGTGCCAGCAGCTTAGCGTTAACTAGCGGGGGGGCGAGTGAGCAGTACTTC. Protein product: CASSLALTSGGASEQYF.

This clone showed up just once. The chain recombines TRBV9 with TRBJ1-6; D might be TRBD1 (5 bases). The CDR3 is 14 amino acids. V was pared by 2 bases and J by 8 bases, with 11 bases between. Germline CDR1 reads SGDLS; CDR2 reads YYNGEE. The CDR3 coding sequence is TGTGCCAGCAGCGTGTCGGGGGGACATTCACCCCTCCACTTT. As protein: CASSVSGGHSPLHF.

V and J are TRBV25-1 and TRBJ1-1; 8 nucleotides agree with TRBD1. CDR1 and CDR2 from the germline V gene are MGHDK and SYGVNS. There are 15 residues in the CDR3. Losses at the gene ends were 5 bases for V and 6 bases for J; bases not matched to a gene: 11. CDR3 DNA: TGTGCCAGCAGTCGATTCGGCCAGGGGGCCCCTGAAGCTTTCTTT. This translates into CASSRFGQGAPEAFF.

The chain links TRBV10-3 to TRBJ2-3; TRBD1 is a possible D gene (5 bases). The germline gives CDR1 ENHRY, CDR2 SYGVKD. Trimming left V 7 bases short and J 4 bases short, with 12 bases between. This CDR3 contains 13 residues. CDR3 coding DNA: TGTGCCATCAACCAGGGTGGGGCAGATACGCAGTATTTT. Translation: CAINQGGADTQYF.

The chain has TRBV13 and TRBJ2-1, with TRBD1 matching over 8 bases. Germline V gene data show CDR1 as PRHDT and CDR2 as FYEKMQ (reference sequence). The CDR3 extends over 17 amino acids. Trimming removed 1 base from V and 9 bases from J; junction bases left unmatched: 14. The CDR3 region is CASSLARTGNIATEQFF. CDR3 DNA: TGTGCCAGCAGCTTAGCACGGACAGGGAATATCGCCACTGAGCAGTTCTTC.

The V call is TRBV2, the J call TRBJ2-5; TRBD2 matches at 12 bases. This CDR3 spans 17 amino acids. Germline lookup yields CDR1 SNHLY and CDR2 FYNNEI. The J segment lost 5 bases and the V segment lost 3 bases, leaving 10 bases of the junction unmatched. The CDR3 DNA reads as TGTGCCAGCAGTGAGCCGTGGCTAGCGGGGGGGCGGGAGACCCAGTACTTC. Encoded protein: CASSEPWLAGGRETQYF.

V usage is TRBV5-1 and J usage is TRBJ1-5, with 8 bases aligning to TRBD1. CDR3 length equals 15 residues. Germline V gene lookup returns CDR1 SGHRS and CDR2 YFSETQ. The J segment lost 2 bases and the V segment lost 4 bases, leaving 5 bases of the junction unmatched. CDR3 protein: CASSPGTGGNQPQHF. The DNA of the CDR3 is TGCGCCAGCAGCCCAGGGACAGGAGGCAATCAGCCCCAGCATTTT.